A single sample gave rise to the 25 T cell receptor beta chains below, sequenced in a study of shared clonotypes between healthy human individuals. Measured with immunoSEQ multiplex PCR; TCRdb has only the in-frame clones, and not every one. Of about a million clones in the sample, around three quarters were seen once. The sample consisted of memory CD4+ T cells from PBMCs. Subset meaning: CD45RA-negative fraction. These receptors were collected from a man aged 18-30 years in good health. Some clones in this sample may be carry-over from other donors' samples.

The CDR3 region is CASSPRPGTSGNYEQYF. The CDR3 DNA follows: TGTGCCAGCAGCCCTCGACCGGGGACTAGCGGAAATTACGAGCAGTACTTC. The chain carries TRBV9 and TRBJ2-7, with TRBD2 matching 11 bases. This CDR3 region has 17 residues. Germline CDR1 is SGDLS and CDR2 is YYNGEE. J lost 4 bases, V lost 4 bases, and 13 bases had no gene match.

The V gene is TRBV28, the J gene TRBJ2-2; TRBD2 might be the D (5 bases). The CDR3 extends over 14 amino acids. V was pared by 2 bases and J by 5 bases, with 9 bases between. Germline V lookup: CDR1 MDHEN, CDR2 SYDVKM. CDR3 in DNA: TGTGCCAGCAGTTTAAAATGGGAGACCGGGGAGCTGTTTTTT. Residues: CASSLKWETGELFF. The whole variable domain, remainder taken from reference TRBV28 and TRBJ2-2, is DVKVTQSSRYLVKRTGEKVFLECVQDMDHENMFWYRQDPGLGLRLIYFSYDVKMKEKGDIPEGYSVSREKKERFSLILESASTNQTSMYLCASSLKWETGELFFGEGSRLTVL.

The chain links TRBV7-9 to TRBJ1-4; D is possibly TRBD1 (5 bases). The CDR3 extends over 15 amino acids. Germline V gene lookup returns CDR1 SEHNR and CDR2 FQNEAQ (reference sequence). V dropped 4 bases and J dropped 2 bases, with 11 bases sitting between them. CDR3 sequence: CASSSAGRTNEKLFF. CDR3 DNA sequence: TGTGCCAGCAGCTCAGCAGGGCGCACTAATGAAAAACTGTTTTTT. Based on the CDR3 plus reference TRBV7-9 and TRBJ1-4, the full variable domain is DTGVSQNPRHKITKRGQNVTFRCDPISEHNRLYWYRQTLGQGPEFLTYFQNEAQLEKSRLLSDRFSAERPKGSFSTLEIQRTEQGDSAMYLCASSSAGRTNEKLFFGSGTQLSVL.

This clone came up a few times. The chain carries TRBV9 and TRBJ2-6; TRBD1 matches 8 bases. The germline gives CDR1 SGDLS, CDR2 YYNGEE. The CDR3 consists of 16 residues. Unmatched junction bases numbered 6, after V lost 3 bases and J lost 4 bases. The CDR3: CASSGEQGVGANVLTF. The CDR3, as DNA: TGTGCCAGCAGCGGAGAACAGGGGGTAGGGGCCAACGTCCTGACTTTC.

This rearrangement joins TRBV5-4 to TRBJ2-2, with TRBD2 matching over 10 bases. This CDR3 is 15 amino acids long. The V gene's germline CDR1 is SGHNT and CDR2 YYREEE (reference sequence). The J segment lost 5 bases and the V segment lost 4 bases, leaving 5 bases of the junction unmatched. The CDR3 reads CASSPAGGPTGELFF. The CDR3, as DNA: TGTGCCAGCAGCCCAGCGGGAGGGCCGACCGGGGAGCTGTTTTTT.

This chain connects TRBV28 to TRBJ1-5; TRBD1 agrees at 9 bases. CDR1 is MDHEN and CDR2 is SYDVKM in the germline V gene. V was clipped by 6 bases and J by 6 bases; unmatched bases: 9. The CDR3 has 15 residues. The CDR3 region is CASSFLTGGVQPQHF. The CDR3 DNA reads TGTGCCAGCAGCTTCTTAACAGGGGGCGTTCAGCCCCAGCATTTT.

V usage is TRBV7-2 and J usage is TRBJ1-5, with TRBD1 as a possible D gene (6 bases). The CDR3 consists of 14 residues. Germline V gene lookup returns CDR1 SGHTA and CDR2 FQGNSA. V was cut by 3 bases and J by 7 bases, with 13 bases left in between. CDR3 DNA: TGTGCCAGCAGCTTGGACAGCGACGGGCAGCCCCAGCATTTT. Protein product: CASSLDSDGQPQHF.

J is TRBJ2-5 and V is TRBV29-1; 8 bases align to TRBD1. The V gene end was trimmed by 7 bases and the J gene end by 5 bases; junction bases not matched to a gene: 9. Germline V CDR1 and CDR2: SQVTM, ANQGSEA. CDR3 length: 13 amino acids. The CDR3 loop is CSAMTGVGETQYF. The DNA for the CDR3 is TGCAGCGCCATGACAGGGGTTGGGGAGACCCAGTACTTC. The full variable domain, in which reference TRBV29-1 and TRBJ2-5 provide the parts outside the CDR3, is SAVISQKPSRDICQRGTSLTIQCQVDSQVTMMFWYRQQPGQSLTLIATANQGSEATYESGFVIDKFPISRPNLTFSTLTVSNMSPEDSSIYLCSAMTGVGETQYFGPGTRLLVL.

This clone was observed a single time. The J gene is TRBJ1-6, the V gene TRBV6-5, with D unclear. V was shortened by 0 bases and J by 7 bases, with 13 bases between the two germline ends. This CDR3 is 16 amino acids long. Germline loops: CDR1 MNHEY, CDR2 SVGAGI. The CDR3 loop is CASSYSVRSWNSPLHF. Written as DNA, the CDR3 is TGTGCCAGCAGTTACTCGGTGAGAAGCTGGAATTCACCCCTCCACTTT.

This chain's CDR3 is CASSIGGGAQETQYF. Written as DNA, the CDR3 is TGTGCCAGCAGTATCGGTGGGGGAGCCCAAGAGACCCAGTACTTC. The chain employs TRBV28 and TRBJ2-5; D possibly matches TRBD1 or TRBD2 (5 bases each). The CDR3 extends over 15 amino acids. In germline, CDR1 is MDHEN, CDR2 SYDVKM. V was shortened by 5 bases and J by 1 base, with 14 bases between the two germline ends.

Notes on this clone: The sample has other DNA sequences that encode this CDR3 too. The rearrangement joins TRBV20-1 to TRBJ2-1; D gene ambiguous. The CDR3 extends over 11 amino acids. V lost 5 bases to trimming and J lost 3 bases, with 5 bases between them. Germline V gene data show CDR1 as DFQATT and CDR2 as SNEGSKA (reference sequence). The CDR3 nucleotides are TGCAGTGCTCGCGGCTACAATGAGCAGTTCTTC. Its translation is CSARGYNEQFF.

Comment on this clone: This sample includes further DNA sequences coding for the same CDR3. The CDR3 protein is CASSRTGGGNQPQHF. The CDR3, as DNA: TGTGCCAGCAGTCGCACGGGGGGCGGAAATCAGCCCCAGCATTTT. This sequence joins TRBV28 and TRBJ1-5; D may be TRBD1 (6 bases). CDR1 is MDHEN and CDR2 is SYDVKM in the germline V gene. This CDR3 spans 15 amino acids. Trimming removed 5 bases at V and 4 bases at J, with 15 bases between.

The V gene is TRBV5-1, the J gene TRBJ2-3, with 9 bases identical to TRBD1. Germline-derived CDR1 and CDR2 are SGHRS and YFSETQ. The CDR3 covers 19 residues. With V trimmed by 4 bases and J by 4 bases, 19 bases remained unmatched. Here the CDR3 reads CASSLPRDRALSVPDTQYF. The CDR3 DNA reads TGCGCCAGCAGCCTCCCCCGGGACAGGGCCCTCTCTGTTCCAGATACGCAGTATTTT.

This clone was counted only a few times. The chain recombines TRBV11-3 with TRBJ2-5; D gene ambiguous. The CDR3 extends over 14 amino acids. Germline V gene lookup returns CDR1 SGHNT and CDR2 YENEEA. With 1 base removed from V and 5 bases from J, the gap between germline ends came to 11 bases. CDR3 sequence reads: CASSLGSDGETQYF. As DNA, the CDR3 is TGTGCCAGCAGCTTAGGATCAGACGGGGAGACCCAGTACTTC.

This chain connects TRBV29-1 to TRBJ2-7, with a possible D match to TRBD2 (5 bases). V lost 6 bases and J 3 bases, leaving 18 bases between the germline ends. Per germline, CDR1 SQVTM and CDR2 ANQGSEA. CDR3 length equals 14 residues. CDR3 sequence (DNA): TGCAGCGTAACCTCGGCAGGAGGTATCTACGAGCAGTACTTC. This sequence encodes CSVTSAGGIYEQYF.

The chain couples TRBV2 to TRBJ2-7; 7 positions match TRBD2. The V segment lost 1 base and the J segment 3 bases; nucleotides outside the gene matches: 9. CDR3 length equals 16 residues. Per germline, CDR1 SNHLY and CDR2 FYNNEI. The CDR3 spells CASSEVGLHPDYEQYF. CDR3 coding DNA: TGTGCCAGCAGTGAAGTGGGACTACACCCCGACTACGAGCAGTACTTC. Together with reference TRBV2 and TRBJ2-7, the CDR3 gives the full variable domain: EPEVTQTPSHQVTQMGQEVILRCVPISNHLYFYWYRQILGQKVEFLVSFYNNEISEKSEIFDDQFSVERPDGSNFTLKIRSTKLEDSAMYFCASSEVGLHPDYEQYFGPGTRLTVT.

The chain recombines TRBV18 with TRBJ1-4; D remains ambiguous. V lost 6 bases, J lost 2 bases, and 13 bases lay in between. CDR3 length: 15 amino acids. Per the germline V gene, CDR1 is KGHSH and CDR2 is LQKENI. The CDR3 protein is CASSAGAMTNEKLFF. DNA for the CDR3: TGTGCCAGCTCCGCGGGTGCGATGACTAATGAAAAACTGTTTTTT. Drawing the rest from reference TRBV18 and TRBJ1-4, the complete variable domain is NAGVMQNPRHLVRRRGQEARLRCSPMKGHSHVYWYRQLPEEGLKFMVYLQKENIIDESGMPKERFSAEFPKEGPSILRIQQVVRGDSAAYFCASSAGAMTNEKLFFGSGTQLSVL.

Only a few counts were recorded for this clone. This may be a read error, as it is one base from a much larger clone. The J gene is TRBJ2-1, the V gene TRBV11-2; D is unclear. The V gene lost 5 bases and the J gene lost 6 bases, with 5 bases spanning the gap. The germline V gene has CDR1 SGHAT and CDR2 FQNNGV. This CDR3 is 11 amino acids long. CDR3 sequence reads: CASSQFNEQFF. The CDR3 DNA reads as TGTGCCAGCAGCCAATTCAATGAGCAGTTCTTC.

V is TRBV5-1 and J is TRBJ1-1; D might be TRBD1 (6 bases). In germline, CDR1 is SGHRS, CDR2 YFSETQ. V gave up 4 bases and J gave up 4 bases, with 11 bases separating them. This CDR3 spans 13 amino acids. The chain's CDR3 is CASSVTGTTEAFF. In nucleotides, the CDR3 is TGCGCCAGCAGCGTTACAGGGACCACTGAAGCTTTCTTT. The entire variable domain, with the rest obtained from reference TRBV5-1 and TRBJ1-1, is as follows: KAGVTQTPRYLIKTRGQQVTLSCSPISGHRSVSWYQQTPGQGLQFLFEYFSETQRNKGNFPGRFSGRQFSNSRSEMNVSTLELGDSALYLCASSVTGTTEAFFGQGTRLTVV.

V gene TRBV2 combines with J gene TRBJ1-5; 8 nucleotides align to TRBD1. The V segment lost 5 bases and the J segment 4 bases; nucleotides outside the gene matches: 4. The germline CDR1 and CDR2 sequences are SNHLY and FYNNEI. The CDR3 is made up of 14 amino acids. The DNA for the CDR3 is TGTGCCAGCAGTAGACAGGGGAGAAATCAGCCCCAGCATTTT. It is translated as CASSRQGRNQPQHF. Using reference TRBV2 and TRBJ1-5 for the parts outside the CDR3, the full variable domain is EPEVTQTPSHQVTQMGQEVILRCVPISNHLYFYWYRQILGQKVEFLVSFYNNEISEKSEIFDDQFSVERPDGSNFTLKIRSTKLEDSAMYFCASSRQGRNQPQHFGDGTRLSIL.

This rearrangement joins TRBV5-4 to TRBJ1-2; 7 bases match TRBD1. Germline-derived CDR1 and CDR2 are SGHNT and YYREEE (reference sequence). The junction had 15 bases not matched to a gene; V was cut back by 5 bases and J by 8 bases. The CDR3 length is 15 residues. The CDR3 sequence is CASREGARGGGGYTF. The CDR3 region has the DNA TGTGCCAGCAGAGAGGGGGCTAGGGGGGGAGGCGGCTACACCTTC.

V is TRBV5-6 and J is TRBJ1-2; D remains ambiguous. This CDR3 region has 12 residues. Germline CDR1 and CDR2: SGHDT and YYEEEE. V was trimmed by 0 bases and J by 6 bases, leaving 6 bases between them. The CDR3 DNA reads TGTGCCAGCAGCTTGGCCGGAGATGGCTACACCTTC. Its translation: CASSLAGDGYTF.

The CDR3 DNA reads TGTGCCAGCAGCCAGGGGACTCGACCCTACGAGCAGTACTTC. Protein: CASSQGTRPYEQYF. The chain joins TRBV5-4 to TRBJ2-7; the D call may be TRBD1 or TRBD2 (6 bases each). V was trimmed by 4 bases and J by 2 bases, leaving 13 bases between them. The CDR3 covers 14 residues. Looked up from germline, CDR1 is SGHNT and CDR2 is YYREEE (reference sequence).

The chain combines TRBV5-1 with TRBJ2-3; no reliable D call. Germline lookup yields CDR1 SGHRS and CDR2 YFSETQ. The CDR3 loop spans 14 amino acids. The germline V and J ends were trimmed by 3 bases and 4 bases, with 12 bases remaining between them. CDR3 amino acids: CASSSLAPADTQYF. The DNA for the CDR3 is TGCGCCAGCAGCTCCTTAGCTCCCGCAGATACGCAGTATTTT.

The V and J genes are TRBV5-8 and TRBJ1-2, with D unclear. Germline CDR1 reads SGHTS; CDR2 reads YDEGEE. The length of the CDR3 is 14 residues. The V and J ends lost 4 bases and 4 bases respectively, with 14 bases between them. CDR3 DNA sequence: TGTGCCAGCAGCCTACGAGGAGGGCCCTATGGCTACACCTTC. It is translated as CASSLRGGPYGYTF.